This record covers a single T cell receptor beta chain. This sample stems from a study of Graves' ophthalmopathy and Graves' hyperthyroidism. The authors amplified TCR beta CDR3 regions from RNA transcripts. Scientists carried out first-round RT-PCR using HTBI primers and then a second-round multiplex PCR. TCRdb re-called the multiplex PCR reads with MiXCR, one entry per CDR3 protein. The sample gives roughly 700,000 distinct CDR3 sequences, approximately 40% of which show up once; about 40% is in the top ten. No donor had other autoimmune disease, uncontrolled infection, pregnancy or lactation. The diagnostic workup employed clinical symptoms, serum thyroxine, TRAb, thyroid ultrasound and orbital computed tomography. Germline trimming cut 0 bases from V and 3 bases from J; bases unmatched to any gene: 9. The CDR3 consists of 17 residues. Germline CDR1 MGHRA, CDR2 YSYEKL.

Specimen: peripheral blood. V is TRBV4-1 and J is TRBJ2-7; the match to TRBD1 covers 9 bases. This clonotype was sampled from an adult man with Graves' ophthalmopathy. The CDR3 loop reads CASSQEVLGTGIYEQYF. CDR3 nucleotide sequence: TGCGCCAGCAGCCAAGAGGTATTGGGGACAGGGATCTACGAGCAGTACTTC.